The clone carrying this T cell receptor (beta chain) is medium-sized in the sample. No antigen is known for it. General study results and limits: Tumor memory CD4+ T cell TCR gene usage was found to cluster with blood and lymph node memory CD4+ cells and with lymph node naive CD4+ cells. The larger cohort examined one V-J beta rearrangement, not whole repertoires.

CDR3 length: 14 amino acids. The ends were cut back, 0 bases at V and 7 bases at J, with 13 bases in the middle. Germline V lookup: CDR1 SGHRS, CDR2 YFSETQ. One entry per CDR3 protein, called by TCRdb with MiXCR from the 5' RACE reads. The sample has 9,000 to 10,000 distinct CDR3 sequences; around 15% are singletons. Tregs were sorted as CD4+CD25+CD127-/low cells. The source material was Tregs sorted from blood. This TCR derives from a female donor with breast cancer. J is TRBJ1-2 and V is TRBV5-1; a possible D gene is TRBD1 (5 bases). Written as DNA, the CDR3 is TGCGCCAGCAGCTTGGGAGGGCCCGGGGCTGGCTACACCTTC. It encodes CASSLGGPGAGYTF.